This T cell receptor beta chain was recovered during a study of identical twins. Per germline, CDR1 KGHDR and CDR2 SFDVKD. J lost 2 bases, V lost 4 bases, and 4 bases had no gene match. CDR3 length: 16 amino acids. MiXCR, run by TCRdb on the 5' RACE reads, gives a single entry per CDR3 protein. Of about 550,000 distinct CDR3 sequences in the sample, about 20% were seen once. Study-wide points: The study drew conclusions from cross-sectional statistical analysis, not from following the same donors.

Concerning this clonotype itself: Its antigen is as yet unknown.

These data were also filed under a second study, of yellow fever vaccine responses in identical twins.

The clonotype was recovered from a woman under 30 in good health. The rearrangement links TRBV24-1 to TRBJ2-1; TRBD2 aligns across 10 bases. Sequenced input: CD4+ T cells sorted from blood. DNA of the CDR3: TGTGCCACCAGTGAGATAGCGGGAGGTCCCTACAATGAGCAGTTCTTC. This codes for CATSEIAGGPYNEQFF.